What follows describes a single T cell receptor (beta chain). This sample is part of a study of cytomegalovirus exposure and HLA in healthy donors. The donors, nominally healthy at sampling, likely had unrecorded immune exposures. The study ran its PCR with 60 Vbeta and 13 Jbeta primers. TCRdb keeps only in-frame clones here, not all; method: immunoSEQ multiplex PCR. The table lists approximately 200,000 clones. The CDR3 consists of 18 residues. V shed 3 bases, J shed 4 bases, and the junction held 15 bases outside the gene matches. Germline values: CDR1 GTSNPN, CDR2 SVGIG (reference sequence). The chain uses TRBV30 and TRBJ2-5; 12 bases agree with TRBD1. This clonotype was obtained from a boy between 10 and 17 years old in good health and CMV-seronegative. The sequenced sample was PBMCs. CDR3 sequence (DNA): TGTGCCTGGAGCGGAGAGGGACCGGGACAGGGGGCTGCAGAGACCCAGTACTTC. Translation gives CAWSGEGPGQGAAETQYF.